The clone carrying this T cell receptor beta chain has just a few counts. Its antigen remains unidentified. This specimen belongs to a study of T cells after yellow fever vaccination. Per germline, CDR1 LGHNT and CDR2 FRNRAP. J was trimmed by 1 base and V by 2 bases; bases with no gene match: 3. The CDR3 covers 17 residues. TCRdb reprocessed the 5' RACE reads with MiXCR, giving one entry per CDR3 protein. The top ten hold roughly a sixth of the sample, which has hundreds of thousands of distinct CDR3 sequences, roughly 8% seen once. Regarding the study as a whole: It was the secondary response that reached its peak faster, day 5 versus 15, but it was weaker. Most primary-vaccination clones reappeared after the booster (about 95% CD4, approximately 88% CD8).

The sequence was obtained from a man aged 18-30 years who received the YFV17D yellow fever vaccine. The material was PBMCs, obtained around 45 days after the first yellow fever vaccination. The chain couples TRBV12-5 to TRBJ2-3, with 13 bases matching TRBD2. The CDR3 nucleotides read TGTGCTAGTGGTTTGTATGGGACTAGCGGGGGCACAGATACGCAGTATTTT. Residues: CASGLYGTSGGTDTQYF.